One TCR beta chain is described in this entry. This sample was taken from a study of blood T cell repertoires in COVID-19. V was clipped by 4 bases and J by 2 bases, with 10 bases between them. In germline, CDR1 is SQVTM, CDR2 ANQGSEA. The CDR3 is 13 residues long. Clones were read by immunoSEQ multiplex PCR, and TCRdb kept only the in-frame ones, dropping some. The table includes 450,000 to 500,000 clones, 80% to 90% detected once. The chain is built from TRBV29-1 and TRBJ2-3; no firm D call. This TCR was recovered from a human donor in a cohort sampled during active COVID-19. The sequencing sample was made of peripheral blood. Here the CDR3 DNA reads TGCAGCGTTGGAGCACTCCCCACAGATACGCAGTATTTT. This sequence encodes CSVGALPTDTQYF.